This T cell receptor beta chain was captured by sequencing in a study of cytomegalovirus exposure and HLA in healthy donors. CDR1 and CDR2 (germline): SNHLY, FYNNEI. The CDR3 sequence is 14 residues long. V gave up 3 bases and J gave up 7 bases; unmatched junction bases: 7. PCR was performed using 60 Vbeta and 13 Jbeta primers. This table comes from immunoSEQ multiplex PCR, and its TCRdb copy is limited to in-frame clones, with some not included. The sample carries about 160,000 clones, around 80% recorded once. The sequencing input was PBMCs. The rearrangement links TRBV2 to TRBJ1-1; TRBD1 matches at 8 bases. The sequence was collected from a male donor in good health and CMV-seropositive. This chain's CDR3 is CASSDDRGLIEAFF. The CDR3, as DNA: TGTGCCAGCAGTGACGACAGGGGCTTAATTGAAGCTTTCTTT.